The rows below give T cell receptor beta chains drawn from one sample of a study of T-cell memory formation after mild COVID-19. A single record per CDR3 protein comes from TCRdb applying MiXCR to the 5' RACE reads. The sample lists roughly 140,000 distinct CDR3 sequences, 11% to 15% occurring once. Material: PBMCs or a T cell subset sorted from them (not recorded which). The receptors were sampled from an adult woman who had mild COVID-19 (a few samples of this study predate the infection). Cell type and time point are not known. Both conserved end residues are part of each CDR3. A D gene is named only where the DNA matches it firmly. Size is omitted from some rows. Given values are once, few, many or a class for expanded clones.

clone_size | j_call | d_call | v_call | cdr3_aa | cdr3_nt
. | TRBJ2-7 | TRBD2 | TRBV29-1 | CSVEEAGGLSYEQYF | TGCAGCGTTGAAGAAGCGGGAGGCCTCTCCTACGAGCAGTACTTC
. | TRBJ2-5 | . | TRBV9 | CASSVGSGGRQTQYF | TGTGCCAGCAGCGTAGGTTCGGGGGGCCGACAGACCCAGTACTTC
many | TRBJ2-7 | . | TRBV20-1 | CSARDIPPFAEQYF | TGCAGTGCTAGAGATATCCCCCCATTCGCCGAGCAGTACTTC
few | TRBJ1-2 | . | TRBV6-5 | CASSYGQGRLYGYTF | TGTGCCAGCAGTTACGGCCAGGGGCGGCTCTATGGCTACACCTTC
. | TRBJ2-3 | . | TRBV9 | CASSASGRGDTQYF | TGTGCCAGCAGCGCATCGGGTAGAGGGGATACGCAGTATTTT
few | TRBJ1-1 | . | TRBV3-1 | CASSQEVNYTEAFF | TGTGCCAGCAGCCAAGAAGTGAACTACACTGAAGCTTTCTTT
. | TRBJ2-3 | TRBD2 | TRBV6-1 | CASSRLAGEEDTQYF | TGTGCCAGCAGTAGACTAGCGGGGGAAGAGGATACGCAGTATTTT
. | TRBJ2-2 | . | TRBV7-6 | CASSLTPGMGFTRELFF | TGTGCCAGCAGCTTAACCCCGGGGATGGGTTTCACCCGGGAGCTGTTTTTT
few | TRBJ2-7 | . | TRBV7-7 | CASSLGPGTSYEQYF | TGTGCCAGCAGCTTAGGGCCAGGGACCTCCTACGAGCAGTACTTC
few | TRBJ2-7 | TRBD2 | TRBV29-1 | CSVSGLAGAYEQYF | TGCAGCGTTTCTGGACTAGCGGGAGCCTACGAGCAGTACTTC
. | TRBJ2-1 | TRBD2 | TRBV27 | CASSPHAGLAGNEQFF | TGTGCCAGCAGTCCCCACGCGGGACTAGCGGGCAATGAGCAGTTCTTC
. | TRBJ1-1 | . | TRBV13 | CASSPPLNTEAFF | TGTGCCAGCAGCCCGCCATTGAACACTGAAGCTTTCTTT
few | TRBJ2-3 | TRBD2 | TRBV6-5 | CASSGSGGVTDTQYF | TGTGCCAGCAGTGGCTCGGGGGGGGTAACAGATACGCAGTATTTT
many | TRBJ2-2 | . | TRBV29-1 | CSVATGTGELFF | TGCAGCGTGGCGACAGGCACCGGGGAGCTGTTTTTT
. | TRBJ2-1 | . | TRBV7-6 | CASSSLGYNEQFF | TGTGCCAGCAGCTCACTCGGTTACAATGAGCAGTTCTTC
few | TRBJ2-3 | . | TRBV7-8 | CASSPGTGDQTDTQYF | TGTGCCAGCAGCCCGGGGACGGGAGATCAGACAGATACGCAGTATTTT
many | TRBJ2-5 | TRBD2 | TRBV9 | CASSPTTSSGTQYF | TGTGCCAGCAGCCCAACGACTAGCTCCGGGACCCAGTACTTC
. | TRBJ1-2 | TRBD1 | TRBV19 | CASSPLWTGAAAEYGYTF | TGTGCCAGTAGTCCCCTTTGGACAGGGGCCGCCGCCGAGTATGGCTACACCTTC
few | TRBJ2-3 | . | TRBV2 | CARSRTDTQYF | TGTGCCAGAAGTCGCACAGATACGCAGTATTTT
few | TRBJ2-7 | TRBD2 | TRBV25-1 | CASSGSGRALGEQYF | TGTGCCAGCAGTGGTAGCGGGAGGGCCCTGGGCGAGCAGTACTTC
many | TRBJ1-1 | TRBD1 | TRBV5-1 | CASSEGTGNTEAFF | TGCGCCAGCAGCGAAGGGACAGGGAACACTGAAGCTTTCTTT
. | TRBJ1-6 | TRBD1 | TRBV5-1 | CASSHGTDNSPLHF | TGCGCCAGCAGCCACGGGACAGATAATTCACCCCTCCACTTT
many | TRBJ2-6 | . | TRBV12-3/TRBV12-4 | CASSLSSSGANVLTF | TGTGCCAGCAGTTTATCATCTTCTGGGGCCAACGTCCTGACTTTC
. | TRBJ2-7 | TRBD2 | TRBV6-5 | CASNGGGYEQYF | TGTGCCAGCAACGGCGGGGGCTACGAGCAGTACTTC
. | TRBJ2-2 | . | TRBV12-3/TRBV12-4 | CASSFSWGGELFF | TGTGCCAGCAGTTTTTCCTGGGGGGGGGAGCTGTTTTTT
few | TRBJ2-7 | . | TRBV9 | CASSPLTEMRDTAEQYF | TGTGCCAGCAGCCCTCTAACGGAGATGCGGGACACGGCGGAGCAGTACTTC
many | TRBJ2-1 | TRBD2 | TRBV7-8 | CASSLGPAGGRNEQFF | TGTGCCAGCAGCTTAGGTCCAGCGGGGGGCCGCAATGAGCAGTTCTTC
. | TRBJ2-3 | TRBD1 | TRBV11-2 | CASSELQGPTDTQYF | TGTGCCAGCAGCGAGTTACAGGGGCCTACAGATACGCAGTATTTT
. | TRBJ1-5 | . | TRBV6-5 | CASGPQPQHF | TGTGCCAGCGGACCCCAGCCCCAGCATTTT
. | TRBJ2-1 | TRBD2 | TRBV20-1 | CSARDFRAGGTYNEQFF | TGCAGTGCTAGAGATTTTAGAGCGGGAGGGACCTACAATGAGCAGTTCTTC
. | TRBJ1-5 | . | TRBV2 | CASSEEGNNQPQHF | TGTGCCAGCAGTGAAGAAGGCAACAATCAGCCCCAGCATTTT
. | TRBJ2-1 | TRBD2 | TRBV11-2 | CASSLTSGRGNEQFF | TGTGCCAGCAGCTTGACTAGCGGGAGGGGGAATGAGCAGTTCTTC
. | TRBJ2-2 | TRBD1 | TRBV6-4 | CASSLDRGETGELFF | TGTGCCAGCAGTCTTGACAGGGGAGAGACCGGGGAGCTGTTTTTT